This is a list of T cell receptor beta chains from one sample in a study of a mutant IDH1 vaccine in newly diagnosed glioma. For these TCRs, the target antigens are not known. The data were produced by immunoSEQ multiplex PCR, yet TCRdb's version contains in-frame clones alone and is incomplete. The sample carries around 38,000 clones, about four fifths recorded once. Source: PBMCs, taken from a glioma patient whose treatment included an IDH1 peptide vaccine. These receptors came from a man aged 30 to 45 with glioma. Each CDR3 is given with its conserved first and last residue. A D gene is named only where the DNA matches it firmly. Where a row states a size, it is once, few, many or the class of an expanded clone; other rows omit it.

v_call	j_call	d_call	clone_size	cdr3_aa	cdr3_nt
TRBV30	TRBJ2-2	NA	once	CAWSVGTAGELFF	TGTGCCTGGAGTGTAGGGACGGCCGGGGAGCTGTTTTTT
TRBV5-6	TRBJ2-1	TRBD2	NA	CASSSGSGRAYQFF	TGTGCCAGCAGCTCTGGCAGCGGGAGGGCCTATCAGTTCTTC
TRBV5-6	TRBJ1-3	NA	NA	CASSQRTAALSGNTIYF	TGTGCCAGCAGCCAACGGACAGCCGCGCTCTCTGGAAACACCATATATTTT
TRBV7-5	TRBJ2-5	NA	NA	CVRSLATEETQYF	TGTGTCAGAAGCTTAGCGACAGAAGAGACCCAGTACTTC
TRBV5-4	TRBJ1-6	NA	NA	CASSFGDSPLHF	TGTGCCAGCAGCTTTGGGGATTCACCCCTCCACTTT
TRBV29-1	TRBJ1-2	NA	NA	CSVEGDDYGYTF	TGCAGCGTTGAGGGTGATGACTATGGCTACACCTTC
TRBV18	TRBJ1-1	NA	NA	CASSPPSRDTEAFF	TGTGCCAGCTCACCACCGTCCAGGGACACTGAAGCTTTCTTT
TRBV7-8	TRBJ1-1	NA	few	CASSLVGGDTEAFF	TGTGCCAGCAGCTTAGTTGGAGGGGACACTGAAGCTTTCTTT
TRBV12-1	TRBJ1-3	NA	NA	CASSSESWRSGNTIYF	TGTGCCAGCAGCTCCGAGTCGTGGCGCTCTGGAAACACCATATATTTT
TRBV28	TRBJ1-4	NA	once	CASSLSGESNEKLFF	TGTGCCAGCAGTTTATCAGGGGAGAGTAATGAAAAACTGTTTTTT
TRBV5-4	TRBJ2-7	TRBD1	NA	CASSLDRGLYEQYF	TGTGCCAGCAGCTTAGACAGGGGGCTTTACGAGCAGTACTTC
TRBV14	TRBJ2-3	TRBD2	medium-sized	CASSQVLSGGADTQYF	TGTGCCAGCAGCCAAGTACTTAGCGGGGGGGCGGATACGCAGTATTTT
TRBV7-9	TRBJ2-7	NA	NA	CASSLGFYEQYF	TGTGCCAGCAGCTTGGGGTTCTACGAGCAGTACTTC
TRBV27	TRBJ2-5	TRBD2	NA	CASSFNAGGPGETQYF	TGTGCCAGCAGTTTCAATGCGGGAGGGCCGGGAGAGACCCAGTACTTC
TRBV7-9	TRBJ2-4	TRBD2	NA	CASSPPGRGDIQYF	TGTGCCAGCAGCCCCCCTGGGAGGGGAGACATTCAGTACTTC
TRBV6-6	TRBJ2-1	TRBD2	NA	CASRTGTSGYNEQFF	TGTGCCAGCAGAACCGGGACTAGCGGTTACAATGAGCAGTTCTTC
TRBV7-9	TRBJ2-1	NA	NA	CASRLSIGVDEQFF	TGTGCCAGCAGACTTAGTATAGGAGTCGATGAGCAGTTCTTC
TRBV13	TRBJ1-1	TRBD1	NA	CASSRSGTGITEAFF	TGTGCCAGCAGCCGCTCCGGGACAGGTATCACTGAAGCTTTCTTT
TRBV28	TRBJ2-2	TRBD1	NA	CATGTAGELFF	TGTGCCACAGGGACAGCCGGGGAGCTGTTTTTT
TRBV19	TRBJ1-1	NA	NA	CASSIAWVFGMNTEAFF	TGTGCCAGTAGTATAGCTTGGGTCTTCGGGATGAACACTGAAGCTTTCTTT
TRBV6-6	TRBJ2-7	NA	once	CASSYSRVVSYEQYF	TGTGCCAGCAGTTACTCGAGGGTAGTCAGCTACGAGCAGTACTTC
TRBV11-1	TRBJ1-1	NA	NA	CASSGGVGTTSMNTEAFF	TGTGCCAGCAGCGGAGGGGTCGGTACAACCTCCATGAACACTGAAGCTTTCTTT
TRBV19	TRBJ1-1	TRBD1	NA	CASSTAGGGGTEAFF	TGTGCCAGTAGTACCGCAGGGGGCGGCGGCACTGAAGCTTTCTTT
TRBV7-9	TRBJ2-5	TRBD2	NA	CASSLGLAGVETQYF	TGTGCCAGCAGCTTGGGACTAGCGGGAGTAGAGACCCAGTACTTC
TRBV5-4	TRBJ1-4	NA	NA	CASSFGAKLFF	TGTGCCAGCAGCTTCGGGGCAAAACTGTTTTTT
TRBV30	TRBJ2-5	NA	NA	CAWSHSAETQYF	TGTGCCTGGAGTCACAGCGCCGAGACCCAGTACTTC
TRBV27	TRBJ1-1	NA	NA	CASSFLGPKDEAFF	TGTGCCAGCAGTTTTTTAGGGCCCAAAGATGAAGCTTTCTTT
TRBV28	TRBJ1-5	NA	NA	CASSTNRVGYNQPQHF	TGTGCCAGCAGTACAAATCGAGTGGGTTACAATCAGCCCCAGCATTTT
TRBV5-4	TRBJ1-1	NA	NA	CASSPDQGTYTEAFF	TGTGCCAGCAGCCCGGACCAGGGGACGTACACTGAAGCTTTCTTT
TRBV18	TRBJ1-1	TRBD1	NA	CASSPTVDRAGEAFF	TGTGCCAGCTCACCAACTGTAGACAGGGCGGGGGAAGCTTTCTTT
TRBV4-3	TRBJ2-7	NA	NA	CASSRAYNEYEQYF	TGCGCCAGCAGCCGCGCTTATAATGAGTACGAGCAGTACTTC
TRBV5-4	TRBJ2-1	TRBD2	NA	CASSEIAGRRYNEQFF	TGTGCCAGCAGCGAGATAGCGGGAAGGCGATACAATGAGCAGTTCTTC
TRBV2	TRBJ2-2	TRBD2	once	CAGRAGLNTGELFF	TGTGCCGGCCGAGCGGGGCTAAACACCGGGGAGCTGTTTTTT
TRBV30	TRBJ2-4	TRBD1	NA	CAWRSGTAFKNIQYF	TGTGCCTGGAGATCCGGGACAGCTTTCAAAAACATTCAGTACTTC
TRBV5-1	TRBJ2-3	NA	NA	CASRPSSSSDTQYF	TGCGCCAGCAGACCTTCCTCTAGCTCCGATACGCAGTATTTT
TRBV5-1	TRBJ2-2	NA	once	CASSLDTTNTGELFF	TGCGCCAGCAGCTTGGACACAACGAACACCGGGGAGCTGTTTTTT
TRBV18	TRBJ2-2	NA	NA	CASSPWQGNSELFF	TGTGCCAGCTCACCTTGGCAGGGGAATTCGGAGCTGTTTTTT
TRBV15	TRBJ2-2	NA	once	CATSRDYRTSNTGELFF	TGTGCCACCAGCAGAGATTACCGAACATCGAACACCGGGGAGCTGTTTTTT
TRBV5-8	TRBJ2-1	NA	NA	CASSLVLRAGGLGRVF	TGTGCCAGCAGCTTAGTACTCCGGGCAGGAGGCTTGGGAAGGGTCTTC
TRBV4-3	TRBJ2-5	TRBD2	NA	CASSQVGLAEQETQYF	TGCGCCAGCAGCCAAGTAGGACTAGCGGAACAAGAGACCCAGTACTTC
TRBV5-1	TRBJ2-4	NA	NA	CASSLGPDGYIQYF	TGCGCCAGCAGCTTGGGACCCGACGGGTACATTCAGTACTTC
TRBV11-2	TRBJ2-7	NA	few	CASSLDASYEQYF	TGTGCCAGCAGCTTAGATGCGTCCTACGAGCAGTACTTC
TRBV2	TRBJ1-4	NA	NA	CASSGMGRNEKLFF	TGTGCCAGCAGTGGGATGGGACGGAATGAAAAACTGTTTTTT
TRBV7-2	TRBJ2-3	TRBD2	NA	CASSLVLLAGVRDTQYF	TGTGCCAGCAGCTTAGTCTTGCTAGCGGGCGTGAGAGATACGCAGTATTTT
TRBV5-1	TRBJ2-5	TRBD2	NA	CASSSLTSGRGETQYF	TGCGCCAGCAGCTCCCTAACTAGCGGGAGGGGAGAGACCCAGTACTTC
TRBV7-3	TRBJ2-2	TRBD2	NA	CASSPLVASGGAGELFF	TGTGCCAGCAGCCCACTAGTTGCTAGCGGGGGAGCCGGGGAGCTGTTTTTT